The text below deals with one T cell receptor beta chain. This clone was found once. This receptor's antigen is unknown. No much larger clone is present one base from it, and per-base qualities are unavailable. The cysteine opens and the phenylalanine closes a CDR3 of 15 amino acids. Only the CDR3 part of the read is kept: 45 bases, read in frame from the first base. The trim is 3 bases for V and 7 bases for J, with a gap of 18 bases between the germline ends. Per the germline V gene, MGHDK is the CDR1 and SYGVNS is the CDR2. These data are taken from a study of blood T cell repertoires in COVID-19 (dated by TCRdb to about 2020). Study-wide context: Samples from collaborators originated in the United States, Italy and Spain and spanned both the acute and convalescent phases of COVID-19. Where available, HLA class I and class II types were taken from metadata supplied by the sample provider and were not determined by assay-based typing. Samples were obtained from the ongoing ImmuneRACE study (first 160 participants) and from 1,254 subjects provided by 6 global collaborators. Subjects who had been exposed to COVID-19, were actively infected with it, or had recovered from it provided the deeply sampled blood TCRbeta repertoires that made up the dataset. A freely available public database, intended as a resource for researchers studying the immune response to SARS-CoV-2, is where the repertoires were released. The prospective study material was composed of cDNA or gDNA derived from T cells, B-cell-depleted T cells, or PBMCs. The sample metadata nearly always contained a de-identified subject ID, COVID-19 status, age in years and sex. Overall results and qualifications from the work: Clinical and demographic metadata were provided uncurated, with the amount varying by source and participant.

Collaborating institutions collected whole blood in K2EDTA tubes following their own protocols. For TCRbeta analysis, collaborator samples were shipped as frozen whole blood, as isolated PBMCs, or as DNA extracted from either sample type. TCRbeta CDR3 regions were amplified from genomic DNA using the immunoSEQ Assay, a bias-controlled multiplex PCR. Per the original workflow: The number of nucleated cells in each sample was estimated from the amplification of reference gene primers within the assay. To quantify the absolute abundance of each unique TCRbeta CDR3 rearrangement, sequence reads were collapsed and filtered. For each sample, productive Simpson clonality was calculated as the square root of Simpson's diversity index across productive rearrangements. In its TCRdb copy, this immuneACCESS table keeps in-frame sequences only and misses some clones. Where compared with another copy, unresolved V genes explain less than half of these, and the others have no known cause. V and J calls and clone size are those listed in that table; D and trimming were worked out from the DNA. Recorded for this sample are approximately 50,000 clones; about three quarters of them occurred a single time. The ten most abundant clones make up 40% to 45% of the sample.

This sequence was found in a man aged 65-85 years with active or convalescent COVID-19. Sequenced material: peripheral blood. The sequence joins TRBV25-1 to TRBJ1-2; TRBD1 is a weak D gene call, 6 bases matching. The bases read TGTGCCAGCAGTGATCGGGGGGGGCAAATCTCTGGCTACACCTTC. It codes for CASSDRGGQISGYTF.